This T cell receptor (beta chain) was captured in a study of blood T cell repertoires in COVID-19. Study as a whole: Samples representing acute and convalescent COVID-19 were sourced from the United States, Italy and Spain.

Researchers sorted participants into cohorts using their self-reported clinical history. Two negative PCRs, clearance, or symptom resolution characterized the recovered Cohort 3 donors. Some clones are missing from TCRdb's copy, which holds only in-frame ones; the method was immunoSEQ multiplex PCR. Here the sample spans 200,000 to 250,000 clones, 84% being singletons. This TCR was recovered from a man in his fifties or sixties who had recovered from COVID-19. Sequenced: PBMCs or T cells enriched from blood (not recorded which).

CDR3 nucleotides: TGCAGTGCTAGTGTTCGGGACACTGAAGCTTTCTTT. Encoded protein: CSASVRDTEAFF. The J gene is TRBJ1-1, the V gene TRBV20-1, with D uncertain. The CDR3 runs to 12 residues. Germline V gene data show CDR1 as DFQATT and CDR2 as SNEGSKA (reference sequence). Trimming took off 3 bases at V and 3 bases at J, with 8 bases between the two ends.